This T cell receptor (beta chain) appears in the sequencing data of a study of blood T cell repertoires in COVID-19. The method was immunoSEQ multiplex PCR; TCRdb's version includes in-frame clones alone and lacks a portion of them. The table has about 160,000 clones, 70% to 85% seen once; the top ten hold about a fifth. CDR1 and CDR2 (germline): LNHDA, SQIVND (reference sequence). Trimming shortened V by 0 bases and J by 3 bases, and 6 bases separated the two germline ends. The CDR3 length is 13 residues. This clonotype was sampled from a woman older than 75 with acute or convalescent COVID-19. Material: peripheral blood. The chain employs TRBV19 and TRBJ2-7; TRBD1 might be the D (5 bases). CDR3 sequence reads: CASSIEGDYEQYF. The CDR3 DNA sequence: TGTGCCAGTAGTATAGAAGGGGACTACGAGCAGTACTTC.